Detailed here is one T cell receptor (beta chain). Germline V gives CDR1 LNHDA, CDR2 SQIVND (reference sequence). V shed 4 bases, J shed 1 base, and the junction held 6 bases outside the gene matches. There are 16 residues in the CDR3. This sample is drawn from a study of blood T cell repertoires in COVID-19. TCRdb's table, derived via immunoSEQ multiplex PCR, lists solely in-frame clones and lacks some. The profile shows 200,000 or so clones, around four fifths of them singletons. V and J are TRBV19 and TRBJ2-1; the match to TRBD2 covers 8 bases. Sequences were obtained from peripheral blood. This clonotype was obtained from a woman aged 30 to 39 with acute or convalescent COVID-19. CDR3 DNA sequence: TGTGCCAGTAGTAATCCGGGGGGGACGTCCTACAATGAGCAGTTCTTC. It yields the protein CASSNPGGTSYNEQFF.